Each of the 13 T cell receptor beta chains below was sequenced from the same sample in a study of OX40 agonist ivuxolimab in advanced cancers. TCRdb keeps only in-frame clones here, not all; method: immunoSEQ multiplex PCR. The sample carries about 83,000 clones, about 90% recorded once. The source material was CD4+ or CD8+ T cells sorted from blood, sampled in a trial of the OX40 agonist ivuxolimab. Source of these receptors: an adult with an advanced solid tumor such as melanoma, head and neck, liver or kidney cancer.

A word on this clone: This sample includes further DNA sequences coding for the same CDR3. The V call is TRBV28, the J call TRBJ2-1; D is unresolved. The CDR3 spans 11 residues. The germline V gene has CDR1 MDHEN and CDR2 SYDVKM. V lost 5 bases to trimming and J lost 2 bases, with 1 base between them. The CDR3 region has the DNA TGTGCCAGCAGTCCCTACAATGAGCAGTTCTTC. It codes for CASSPYNEQFF.

The chain uses TRBV2 and TRBJ1-2; the match to TRBD1 covers 7 bases. This CDR3 has 14 amino acids. J lost 7 bases, V lost 6 bases, and 11 bases had no gene match. CDR1 and CDR2 from the germline V gene are SNHLY and FYNNEI. The CDR3 protein is CASSGETGYLGYTF. CDR3 nucleotide sequence: TGTGCCAGCAGCGGCGAGACAGGGTACCTTGGCTACACCTTC.

This clone was observed once. The rearrangement uses TRBV28 and TRBJ2-4; 7 bases align to TRBD2. Trimming cost V 6 bases and J 3 bases; bases outside gene matches: 11. The germline V gene encodes CDR1 MDHEN and CDR2 SYDVKM. The CDR3 has 16 residues. The CDR3 DNA follows: TGTGCCAGCAGCCCACTGGGGGAGGGGATCAAAAACATTCAGTACTTC. It specifies CASSPLGEGIKNIQYF. The whole variable domain, filled in from reference TRBV28 and TRBJ2-4, reads DVKVTQSSRYLVKRTGEKVFLECVQDMDHENMFWYRQDPGLGLRLIYFSYDVKMKEKGDIPEGYSVSREKKERFSLILESASTNQTSMYLCASSPLGEGIKNIQYFGAGTRLSVL.

This chain uses TRBV7-9 with TRBJ1-1, with D unclear. The germline gives CDR1 SEHNR, CDR2 FQNEAQ (reference sequence). The CDR3 consists of 12 residues. V dropped 3 bases and J dropped 8 bases, with 10 bases sitting between them. The DNA for the CDR3 is TGTGCCAGCAGCTTTGGGCGGGTGGAAGCTTTCTTT. Its protein product is CASSFGRVEAFF.

This clone was recorded only once. The chain uses TRBV13 and TRBJ1-5, with D maybe TRBD1 (5 bases). Germline V gene sequence: CDR1 PRHDT, CDR2 FYEKMQ (reference sequence). V was clipped by 5 bases and J by 7 bases, with 18 bases between them. The CDR3 is 15 amino acids. DNA for the CDR3: TGTGCCAGCAGCAGCGGCATCCTGAGGGGCCAGCCCCAGCATTTT. It codes for CASSSGILRGQPQHF. Full variable domain (outside the CDR3, taken from reference TRBV13 and TRBJ1-5): AAGVIQSPRHLIKEKRETATLKCYPIPRHDTVYWYQQGPGQDPQFLISFYEKMQSDKGSIPDRFSAQQFSDYHSELNMSSLELGDSALYFCASSSGILRGQPQHFGDGTRLSIL.

This chain connects TRBV4-3 to TRBJ2-2; D assignment may be TRBD1 or TRBD2 (6 bases each). The V gene's germline CDR1 is LGHNA and CDR2 YSLEER. V lost 0 bases, J lost 6 bases, and 11 bases lay in between. This CDR3 is 15 amino acids long. In DNA, the CDR3 is TGCGCCAGCAGCCAAGATGGGGGGCTGGCCGGGGAGCTGTTTTTT. This gives the protein CASSQDGGLAGELFF.

This chain uses TRBV28 with TRBJ1-5; the D is unclear. Per germline, CDR1 MDHEN and CDR2 SYDVKM. The V gene lost 5 bases and the J gene lost 5 bases, with 13 bases spanning the gap. CDR3 length equals 14 residues. The CDR3 nucleotides read TGTGCCAGCAGTGCCCCCGCCAACTATCAGCCCCAGCATTTT. Its protein product is CASSAPANYQPQHF.

This clone was detected only once. The chain joins TRBV7-2 to TRBJ2-2; 8 bases map to TRBD2. The CDR3 contains 15 residues. Per germline, CDR1 SGHTA and CDR2 FQGNSA. The V gene end was trimmed by 4 bases and the J gene end by 4 bases; junction bases not matched to a gene: 5. CDR3 loop: CASSSGGAGTGELFF. DNA for the CDR3: TGTGCCAGCAGCTCCGGGGGGGCGGGCACCGGGGAGCTGTTTTTT.

V usage is TRBV27 and J usage is TRBJ2-7; no firm D call. From germline, CDR1 is MNHEY and CDR2 SMNVEV (reference sequence). This CDR3 spans 11 amino acids. Between the trimmed V and J ends, which lost 8 bases and 3 bases, there was a span of 8 bases. The CDR3 DNA sequence: TGTGCCAGCGGACCCCACTACGAGCAGTACGTC. This gives the protein CASGPHYEQYV.

The rearrangement links TRBV10-3 to TRBJ2-1; D may be TRBD1 or TRBD2 (5 bases each). V lost 0 bases and J 1 base, leaving 10 bases between the germline ends. CDR1 ENHRY and CDR2 SYGVKD come from the germline V gene. This CDR3 is 16 amino acids long. CDR3 in amino acids: CAISESVGTSYNEQFF. DNA for the CDR3: TGTGCCATCAGTGAGTCGGTGGGGACGTCCTACAATGAGCAGTTCTTC.

The chain carries TRBV11-2 and TRBJ2-3; D might be TRBD1 or TRBD2, each matching 6 bases. Germline lookup yields CDR1 SGHAT and CDR2 FQNNGV. Trimming left V 1 base short and J 5 bases short, with 13 bases between. This CDR3 is 15 amino acids long. In DNA, the CDR3 is TGTGCCAGCAGCTTAGTGAGGGGGGCCCTAGATACGCAGTATTTT. Protein sequence: CASSLVRGALDTQYF.

The CDR3 coding sequence is TGTGCCAGCAGTTTACCCCCGGGACTCCCACCACATGAGCAGTTCTTC. This codes for CASSLPPGLPPHEQFF. This sequence joins TRBV27 and TRBJ2-1; weak D call: TRBD2 (6 bases). Germline lookup yields CDR1 MNHEY and CDR2 SMNVEV (reference sequence). Trimming cost V 2 bases and J 8 bases, with 19 bases left between them. The CDR3 runs to 16 residues.

The chain joins TRBV6-1 to TRBJ1-2; 8 bases line up with TRBD1. This CDR3 is 20 amino acids long. After removal of 3 bases from V and 3 bases from J, the junction contained 21 bases not matched to a gene. Germline CDR1 and CDR2: MNHNS and SASEGT. The chain's CDR3 is CASSDMYEVNRGARYYGYTF. As DNA, the CDR3 is TGTGCCAGCAGTGATATGTACGAAGTGAACAGGGGGGCTCGGTACTATGGCTACACCTTC.